A selection of T cell receptor beta chains follows, all from one sample in a study of T cell responses to AZD1222 COVID-19 vaccine. Produced via immunoSEQ multiplex PCR; TCRdb's table is partial and in-frame only. The table includes about 130,000 clones, around 90% detected once. Sequencing was performed on peripheral blood, taken on day 0 of AZD1222 vaccination. Source of these receptors: an adult in good health. Each CDR3 is given with its conserved first and last residue. The D gene is left open where the match is weak. Expanded clones are given a class, and other clones once, few, many or no size at all.

V	J	D	size	DNA	CDR3
TRBV7-7	TRBJ2-2	.	.	TGTGCCAGCAGCTCCAGTAGATCGGGAACCGGGGAGCTGTTTTTT	CASSSSRSGTGELFF
TRBV27	TRBJ1-3	TRBD1	.	TGTGCCAGCAGGTCAGGGGGAGCTGGAAACACCATATATTTT	CASRSGGAGNTIYF
TRBV5-1	TRBJ1-6	TRBD1	.	TGCGCCAGCAGCCGGGACAGGAGCTCCTATAATTCACCCCTCCACTTT	CASSRDRSSYNSPLHF
TRBV6-5	TRBJ1-2	.	.	TGTGCCAGCAGTCAAACTGAGATGGGTCATGGCTACACCTTC	CASSQTEMGHGYTF
TRBV5-4	TRBJ2-7	TRBD1	few	TGTGCCAGCAGCTTTGAACAGGGGGTTTTACGACGCGAGCAGTACTTC	CASSFEQGVLRREQYF
TRBV27	TRBJ1-2	TRBD1	.	TGTGCCAGCATGCGGACAGGGGCCACGCTGGGCTATGGCTACACCTTC	CASMRTGATLGYGYTF
TRBV7-2	TRBJ2-7	.	.	TGTGCCAGCAGCTTAGCCCTCACCTACGAGCAGTACTTC	CASSLALTYEQYF
TRBV18	TRBJ2-7	.	.	TGTGCCAGCTCACCCCTAACCGGGGGCTTCTACGAGCAGTACTTC	CASSPLTGGFYEQYF
TRBV5-1	TRBJ2-1	.	.	TGCGCCAGCAGCTTGGCCTACTCCTACAATGAGCAGTTCTTC	CASSLAYSYNEQFF
TRBV27	TRBJ2-2	TRBD1	once	TGTGCCAGCAGCCTTAGGACAGGGATCACCCCCTCGAACACCGGGGAGCTGTTTTTT	CASSLRTGITPSNTGELFF
TRBV6-1	TRBJ1-1	.	.	TGTGCCAGCAGTGAAATTGGGGGGGGAGCGGCTGAAGCTTTCTTT	CASSEIGGGAAEAFF